This entry features one TCR beta chain sequence. What it binds is unknown. The sample is drawn from a study of T-cell reconstitution after alpha-beta-depleted transplantation in children. Study-wide results and caveats: Some patients owed their high day-60 TCRbeta diversity to surviving recipient T cells and thymic progenitors.

The authors prepared the TCRbeta library with unique molecular identifiers. TCRdb recomputed calls from the PCR reads with MiXCR, one row per CDR3 protein. In the table there are about 900,000 distinct CDR3 sequences, 25% to 35% of which are singletons. This sample comprised PBMCs, mostly from graft donor cells, obtained 360 days after TCRalphabeta/CD19-depleted stem cell transplant. The TCR comes from a boy under three years old who had a stem cell transplant for SCID, so the T cells may come from the graft donor.

CDR3 residues: CASSSPTDNEQFF. DNA of the CDR3: TGTGCCAGCAGCTCACCGACAGACAATGAGCAGTTCTTC. The chain carries TRBV5-5 and TRBJ2-1; TRBD1 might be the D (5 bases). V was shortened by 3 bases and J by 5 bases, with 9 bases between the two germline ends. CDR1 and CDR2 (germline): SGHKS, YYEKEE (reference sequence). This CDR3 has 13 amino acids.